The subject of this entry is one T cell receptor beta chain. The antigen remains undetermined. CDR1 and CDR2 (germline): SQVTM, ANQGSEA. The CDR3 loop spans 13 amino acids. Trimming shortened V by 4 bases and J by 3 bases, and 13 bases separated the two germline ends. The data were obtained in a study of cytomegalovirus exposure and HLA in healthy donors. Overall study context: Membership in the Caucasian-associated ancestry cluster was found for approximately 85% of about 430 genotyped donors.

PCR employed 60 Vbeta and 13 Jbeta primers. Method: immunoSEQ multiplex PCR; TCRdb's copy keeps in-frame clones and lacks some. The sample consists of about 140,000 clones, 73% of them appearing once. Whole-study findings and limits: Later, an analysis showed that TCR beta chains associated with HLA were more clonally expanded than others that were equally common. A few V segments could not be told apart, such as TRBV6-2 and TRBV6-3, and were left out.

Sequencing used PBMCs. The receptor comes from a human donor in good health. V is TRBV29-1 and J is TRBJ2-7; no clear D. The CDR3 DNA follows: TGCAGCGTTGTTGGTGTTAGCATCTACGAGCAGTACTTC. Translated: CSVVGVSIYEQYF.